Below are 23 T cell receptor beta chains sequenced from a single sample in a study of PD-1 blockade in classical Hodgkin lymphoma. Here immunoSEQ multiplex PCR was the method, and the copy in TCRdb shows in-frame clones only, minus some. The table records some 63,000 clones, more than 75% of them present only once. Every patient experienced relapse after autologous stem cell transplantation, and brentuximab vedotin exposure varied. Source: peripheral blood mononuclear cells (PBMCs), taken at baseline. The receptors originated from a human donor with classical Hodgkin lymphoma.

This clone is a singleton in its sample. J is TRBJ2-1 and V is TRBV9, with 11 positions matching TRBD2. Germline V CDR1 and CDR2: SGDLS, YYNGEE. Losses at the gene ends were 0 bases for V and 11 bases for J; bases not matched to a gene: 4. The CDR3 has 14 amino acids. Here the CDR3 DNA reads TGTGCCAGCAGCGTAGCGACTAGCGGGATTCAGCAGTTCTTC. Its translation: CASSVATSGIQQFF.

The V call is TRBV7-9, the J call TRBJ1-2; 9 bases are shared with TRBD1. The V segment lost 5 bases and the J segment 8 bases; nucleotides outside the gene matches: 15. Germline assignment: CDR1 SEHNR and CDR2 FQNEAQ (reference sequence). This CDR3 is built from 16 residues. CDR3 DNA sequence: TGTGCCAGCAGCCCGGGACAGGGAACCTATCTTAGAGGCTACACCTTC. Translated: CASSPGQGTYLRGYTF.

This clone was counted only a few times. The rearrangement joins TRBV20-1 to TRBJ1-1; D gene unclear. The length of the CDR3 is 10 residues. CDR1 DFQATT and CDR2 SNEGSKA come from the germline V gene (reference sequence). Trimming stripped 3 bases from V and 8 bases from J, with 7 bases between. The CDR3: CSARKKEAFF. The CDR3 DNA sequence: TGCAGTGCTAGGAAGAAAGAAGCTTTCTTT.

This clone was counted only a few times. The chain combines TRBV5-6 with TRBJ1-5; D is ambiguous. Per germline, CDR1 SGHDT and CDR2 YYEEEE. Trimming cost V 2 bases and J 4 bases, with 7 bases left between them. CDR3 length equals 13 residues. The CDR3 reads CASSLLGNQPQHF. The CDR3 region has the DNA TGTGCCAGCAGCTTATTGGGGAATCAGCCCCAGCATTTT.

This clone came up once. This sequence joins TRBV5-1 and TRBJ2-1, with D perhaps TRBD2 (5 bases). This CDR3 region has 13 residues. Trimming removed 0 bases from V and 13 bases from J, with 14 bases in between. From germline, CDR1 is SGHRS and CDR2 YFSETQ. The CDR3 coding sequence is TGCGCCAGCAGCTTGGATACTTGGCGGGCCCAGTTCTTC. Amino acids: CASSLDTWRAQFF.

The V and J genes are TRBV5-1 and TRBJ2-5, with TRBD2 identical over 12 bases. V was pared by 1 base and J by 5 bases, with 12 bases of the junction left unmatched. CDR3 size: 18 residues. Germline V lookup: CDR1 SGHRS, CDR2 YFSETQ. The CDR3: CASSLFSQTSGGGETQYF. CDR3 in DNA: TGCGCCAGCAGCTTGTTTTCCCAGACTAGCGGGGGAGGGGAGACCCAGTACTTC.

The chain carries TRBV10-2 and TRBJ2-7; the match to TRBD2 covers 15 bases. With V trimmed by 4 bases and J by 6 bases, 7 bases remained unmatched. Germline V gene sequence: CDR1 WSHSY, CDR2 SAAADI. This CDR3 spans 16 amino acids. The CDR3 protein is CASSGTSGRALFEQYF. As DNA, the CDR3 is TGCGCCAGCAGTGGGACTAGCGGGAGGGCCCTTTTCGAGCAGTACTTC.

The chain employs TRBV7-2 and TRBJ1-5; 7 bases are shared with TRBD1. Germline V lookup: CDR1 SGHTA, CDR2 FQGNSA. With V trimmed by 3 bases and J by 3 bases, 5 bases remained unmatched. The CDR3 covers 15 residues. In nucleotides, the CDR3 is TGTGCCAGCAGCTTCACCGGGACAGCCAATCAGCCCCAGCATTTT. This sequence encodes CASSFTGTANQPQHF.

This sequence joins TRBV29-1 and TRBJ2-1; D not resolved. Between the trimmed V and J ends, which lost 3 bases and 0 bases, there was a span of 15 bases. Germline values: CDR1 SQVTM, CDR2 ANQGSEA. The CDR3 is 16 amino acids. The CDR3 nucleotides are TGCAGCGTTGACCCCCCCCGCACGAGCTCCTACAATGAGCAGTTCTTC. This codes for CSVDPPRTSSYNEQFF.

J is TRBJ2-7 and V is TRBV5-5; tentative D call: TRBD2 (6 bases). The CDR3 is 15 amino acids. Germline-derived CDR1 and CDR2 are SGHKS and YYEKEE (reference sequence). V was trimmed by 2 bases and J by 2 bases, leaving 14 bases between them. The CDR3 reads CASSFGLLQTYEQYF. The CDR3 region has the DNA TGTGCCAGCAGCTTCGGACTACTCCAAACCTACGAGCAGTACTTC.

The V call is TRBV27, the J call TRBJ2-3; TRBD1 or TRBD2 may be the D gene (5 bases each). With 1 base removed from V and 3 bases from J, the gap between germline ends came to 20 bases. From germline, CDR1 is MNHEY and CDR2 SMNVEV (reference sequence). The CDR3 extends over 18 amino acids. The CDR3 DNA follows: TGTGCCAGCAGTTTATTCGGAATGAGGGGCACGGGAACAGATACGCAGTATTTT. It yields the protein CASSLFGMRGTGTDTQYF.

The V call is TRBV19, the J call TRBJ1-2, with 9 bases that match TRBD1. The CDR3 totals 14 residues. V trimming: 6 bases; J trimming: 3 bases; junction bases outside the gene matches: 5. Germline values: CDR1 LNHDA, CDR2 SQIVND (reference sequence). This CDR3 reads CASRNRGLDYGYTF. CDR3 nucleotides: TGTGCCAGTAGGAACAGGGGGCTTGACTATGGCTACACCTTC.

The chain employs TRBV18 and TRBJ2-7; 8 bases are a match to TRBD2. This CDR3 comprises 15 residues. Germline CDR1 reads KGHSH; CDR2 reads LQKENI. J gave up 2 bases and V 2 bases, and 5 bases lay outside the gene matches. CDR3 DNA sequence: TGTGCCAGCTCACCAGCCCCCGGGGGGGCCTACGAGCAGTACTTC. Translation: CASSPAPGGAYEQYF.

This chain connects TRBV15 to TRBJ2-5; no definite D call. Germline V gene data show CDR1 as LNHNV and CDR2 as YYDKDF (reference sequence). V lost 5 bases and J lost 0, with 10 bases in between. The CDR3 loop spans 14 amino acids. The CDR3 DNA reads TGTGCCACCAGCGCAAGACAAGACCAAGAGACCCAGTACTTC. It yields the protein CATSARQDQETQYF.

The chain is built from TRBV11-2 and TRBJ2-3; 8 bases line up with TRBD1. Germline assignment: CDR1 SGHAT and CDR2 FQNNGV. The J segment lost 2 bases and the V segment lost 6 bases, leaving 7 bases of the junction unmatched. This CDR3 has 15 residues. The CDR3 region is CASSFRTGTTDTQYF. The CDR3 DNA reads as TGTGCCAGCAGTTTCCGGACAGGGACCACAGATACGCAGTATTTT.

This clone showed up just once. The chain recombines TRBV27 with TRBJ2-5; TRBD2 agrees at 7 bases. The germline CDR1 and CDR2 sequences are MNHEY and SMNVEV (reference sequence). V was pared by 3 bases and J by 4 bases, with 8 bases of the junction left unmatched. The CDR3 totals 15 residues. CDR3 in amino acids: CASSFGGSFRETQYF. The CDR3 nucleotides are TGTGCCAGCAGTTTTGGCGGGAGCTTTAGAGAGACCCAGTACTTC.

The V call is TRBV28, the J call TRBJ1-5; D remains ambiguous. Trimming pared 6 bases from V and 6 bases from J, leaving 18 bases between. The germline CDR1 and CDR2 sequences are MDHEN and SYDVKM. CDR3 length: 15 residues. The CDR3 is CASSQAFGPSQPQHF. In nucleotides, the CDR3 is TGTGCCAGCAGCCAGGCTTTCGGGCCCAGTCAGCCCCAGCATTTT.

This chain connects TRBV9 to TRBJ2-3; 7 bases map to TRBD1. The CDR3 consists of 14 residues. CDR1 is SGDLS and CDR2 is YYNGEE in the germline V gene. With 0 bases clipped from V and 8 bases from J, the junction kept 6 bases outside the gene matches. CDR3 region: CASSVGDSARTQYF. The DNA for the CDR3 is TGTGCCAGCAGCGTAGGGGACAGCGCGCGTACGCAGTATTTT.

The chain recombines TRBV6-5 with TRBJ1-4; D is unclear. The CDR3 has 16 residues. The ends were cut back, 2 bases at V and 0 bases at J, with 10 bases in the middle. Germline CDR1 and CDR2: MNHEY and SVGAGI. CDR3 coding DNA: TGTGCCAGCAGTTACGGGGTCCGTGCAACTAATGAAAAACTGTTTTTT. Its protein product is CASSYGVRATNEKLFF.

V gene TRBV4-1 combines with J gene TRBJ2-3, with D possibly TRBD2 on 6 matching bases. The germline gives CDR1 MGHRA, CDR2 YSYEKL. The germline V and J ends were trimmed by 0 bases and 2 bases, with 15 bases remaining between them. This CDR3 spans 17 amino acids. CDR3 protein: CASSQDRTGLNTDTQYF. CDR3 bases: TGCGCCAGCAGCCAAGATCGAACGGGACTCAACACAGATACGCAGTATTTT.

This chain connects TRBV4-1 to TRBJ1-5, with a possible D match to TRBD1 (5 bases). Germline loops: CDR1 MGHRA, CDR2 YSYEKL. This CDR3 spans 13 amino acids. V lost 4 bases to trimming and J lost 4 bases, with 8 bases between them. The CDR3 sequence is CASSPRGNQPQHF. As DNA, the CDR3 is TGCGCCAGCAGCCCGCGGGGGAATCAGCCCCAGCATTTT.

The V and J genes are TRBV5-8 and TRBJ2-1; D gene uncertain. V was cut by 1 base and J by 9 bases, with 17 bases left in between. The germline CDR1 and CDR2 sequences are SGHTS and YDEGEE. CDR3 size: 15 residues. The CDR3 coding sequence is TGTGCCAGCAGCTTGTATCTTCTTAGCATAGGTGAGCAGTTCTTC. It codes for CASSLYLLSIGEQFF. Together with reference TRBV5-8 and TRBJ2-1, the CDR3 gives the full variable domain: EAGVTQSPTHLIKTRGQQATLRCSPISGHTSVYWYQQALGLGLQFLLWYDEGEERNRGNFPPRFSGRQFPNYSSELNVNALELEDSALYLCASSLYLLSIGEQFFGPGTRLTVL.

The genes are TRBV11-3 and TRBJ2-1; D unresolved. The CDR3 loop spans 18 amino acids. Per germline, CDR1 SGHNT and CDR2 YENEEA. V was shortened by 0 bases and J by 4 bases, with 19 bases between the two germline ends. The CDR3 reads CASSLDSLGPFPYNEQFF. In nucleotides, the CDR3 is TGTGCCAGCAGCTTAGACTCTCTAGGCCCTTTCCCTTACAATGAGCAGTTCTTC. Complete variable domain (other parts from reference TRBV11-3 and TRBJ2-1): EAGVVQSPRYKIIEKKQPVAFWCNPISGHNTLYWYLQNLGQGPELLIRYENEEAVDDSQLPKDRFSAERLKGVDSTLKIQPAELGDSAVYLCASSLDSLGPFPYNEQFFGPGTRLTVL.